The clone carrying this T cell receptor beta chain occurred a few times. As yet, its antigen is unknown. The sample is drawn from a study of cytomegalovirus exposure and HLA in healthy donors. At the level of the study: Unique TCRs from HLA-typed donors, around 79 million of them, were held in an early data release. Study findings and constraints: In vitro testing confirmed a few CMV-associated chains as specific for CMV antigens.

The donors comprised healthy bone marrow donors. Primers for the PCR totalled 60 Vbeta and 13 Jbeta. Only in-frame clones appear in the TCRdb table, and some are missing; sequencing was by immunoSEQ multiplex PCR. The data hold approximately 130,000 clones, with around 78% observed a single time. CDR3 length: 15 amino acids. Losses at the gene ends were 0 bases for V and 5 bases for J; bases not matched to a gene: 5. Germline CDR1 SGDLS, CDR2 YYNGEE. The sequenced sample was PBMCs. The receptor was isolated from a woman aged 40 to 49 in good health and CMV-seronegative. The chain joins TRBV9 to TRBJ2-7, with 10 bases lining up with TRBD2. For the CDR3, the DNA is TGTGCCAGCAGCGTAGGGTCTAGCGGGAGAGACGAGCAGTACTTC. Translation gives CASSVGSSGRDEQYF.